These 5 T cell receptor beta chains were all obtained from the same sample, sequenced in a study of neurological immune-mediated disorders. TCRdb analysed the 5' RACE reads with MiXCR anew, one entry per CDR3 protein. In the table there are more than 15,000 distinct CDR3 sequences, roughly 14% of which are singletons. The sample taken for sequencing was PBMCs. Receptors originate from a man aged 60 to 69 with HTLV-1-associated myelopathy (HAM/TSP).

This clonotype was counted ten times or more. The chain joins TRBV12-3 or TRBV12-4 to TRBJ1-4; D is unresolved. This CDR3 is built from 15 residues. V was cut by 8 bases and J by 3 bases, with 16 bases left in between. The CDR3 DNA sequence: TGTGCCAGCCAGGCGGGTAGGGTGGCTAATGAAAAACTGTTTTTT. Its protein is CASQAGRVANEKLFF.

By sample share, this clonotype is medium-sized. The chain uses TRBV7-9 and TRBJ2-7; 10 positions agree with TRBD2. Trimming cost V 5 bases and J 3 bases; bases outside gene matches: 13. The CDR3 runs 17 residues. Germline-derived CDR1 and CDR2 are SEHNR and FQNEAQ (reference sequence). The CDR3 reads CASSHGNGLAENYEQYF. The CDR3 DNA reads as TGTGCCAGCAGCCATGGGAATGGACTAGCGGAAAACTACGAGCAGTACTTC.

This clonotype was counted ten times or more. The chain combines TRBV9 with TRBJ1-2; D not resolved. The CDR3 sequence is 15 residues long. The V and J ends lost 3 bases and 4 bases respectively, with 16 bases between them. Germline CDR1 reads SGDLS; CDR2 reads YYNGEE. The CDR3 nucleotides are TGTGCCAGCAGCGGGTCCCTCGGGCCCACCTATGGCTACACCTTC. This translates into CASSGSLGPTYGYTF.

The chain couples TRBV12-3 or TRBV12-4 to TRBJ2-3; TRBD2 matches 15 bases. The ends lost 7 bases at V and 4 bases at J; junction bases unmatched: 6. The CDR3 extends over 16 amino acids. CDR3 sequence reads: CASTGLAGGGSDTQYF. CDR3 nucleotide sequence: TGTGCCAGCACGGGACTAGCGGGGGGAGGCTCAGATACGCAGTATTTT.

This clonotype was seen repeatedly, ten times or more. J is TRBJ2-2 and V is TRBV6-5; 8 bases match TRBD2. The length of the CDR3 is 16 residues. V lost 5 bases and J lost 7; bases outside the gene matches: 12. CDR1 is MNHEY, CDR2 SVGAGI, per germline. This chain's CDR3 is CASSPYNGGAVGELFF. The CDR3 DNA is TGTGCCAGCAGTCCCTACAACGGGGGGGCCGTCGGGGAGCTGTTTTTT.